These T cell receptor beta chains were read from a single sample in a study of human T cells and chemical hapten exposure. TCRdb redid the calling of the RACE reads with MiXCR, one entry per CDR3 protein. Among around 120,000 distinct CDR3 sequences listed, approximately 14% were seen once. Here the sequenced sample was whole blood, taken in connection with sensitization to the hapten diphenylcyclopropenone (DPC). These receptor sequences come from a man between 18 and 29 years old with alopecia areata. Some clones in this sample may be carry-over from other donors' samples. Both conserved end residues are trimmed from each CDR3.

V | CDR3
TRBV28 | ASGDSLH
TRBV29-1 | SVEAGRGDTQY
TRBV7-8 | ASSLTNEQY
TRBV7-2 | ASSFLGTYEQY
TRBV7-2 | ASSLDRGNGQPQH
TRBV11-2 | ASSLLTSGGPDTQY
TRBV7-3 | ASSLRFAGSYNEQF
TRBV7-7 | ASSPYGQGRTEAF
TRBV10-3 | AIRKGGWRDPISYEQY
TRBV10-2 | ASSAGTSRETQY
TRBV6-2/TRBV6-3 | ASRLGRGRLNQPQH
TRBV7-2 | ASSLSTSTDTQY
TRBV3-1 | ASSQLTGTEAF
TRBV11-2 | ASSLGSVPAPRLQF
TRBV15 | ATSSSRGLGTDTQY
TRBV27 | ASSPRTGKSPLH
TRBV4-1 | ASSQVSPGDYSYNEQF
TRBV28 | ASHTGDSEAF
TRBV4-3 | ASSQGYRQYNSPLH
TRBV12-3/TRBV12-4 | ASRPGWEGADTQY
TRBV7-9 | VSSRGNTEAF
TRBV7-8 | ASRDIDNEQF
TRBV7-9 | ASSPDRDASGNTIY
TRBV5-5 | ASRPRGQDYTDTQY
TRBV7-8 | ASSPVRGLSGNTIY
TRBV29-1 | SVGTSGGSDTQY
TRBV6-6 | ASSYINRNQPQH
TRBV20-1 | SAQIEQGGFNQPQH
TRBV4-2 | ASSLASNRGTYNSPLH
TRBV28 | ASSFQGTGFNNSPLH
TRBV29-1 | SVEEGNAGNTIY
TRBV11-2 | ASEGNNEKLF
TRBV7-5 | ISVSEAQASHTGATGDTQY